These T cell receptor beta chains were read from a single sample in a study of shared clonotypes between healthy human individuals. Assay: immunoSEQ multiplex PCR; the TCRdb copy retains only in-frame clones and omits some. The data hold 1,500,000 or so clones, with 96% observed a single time. The source material was naive CD4+ T cells sorted from blood. All receptors come from a man under 40 in good health. Each CDR3 is given with its conserved first and last residue. The order of the fields is clone size, V gene, J gene, CDR3 protein. Not all rows give a size; the values are once, few, many and, for expanded clones, a class.

abundance: .
v_gene: TRBV29-1
j_gene: TRBJ1-4
CDR3aa: CSGGHSTNEKLFF

abundance: .
v_gene: TRBV5-1
j_gene: TRBJ2-7
CDR3aa: CASSLVGTGSRKEYF

abundance: .
v_gene: TRBV9
j_gene: TRBJ2-1
CDR3aa: CASSVLGGAYNEQFF

abundance: once
v_gene: TRBV28
j_gene: TRBJ1-1
CDR3aa: CASSLAGTEAFF

abundance: .
v_gene: TRBV5-8
j_gene: TRBJ2-7
CDR3aa: CASSQQGPPSYEQYF

abundance: .
v_gene: TRBV27
j_gene: TRBJ2-2
CDR3aa: CASSTDILANTGELFF

abundance: .
v_gene: TRBV21-1
j_gene: TRBJ1-2
CDR3aa: CASSKGGLAGNYGYTF

abundance: .
v_gene: TRBV27
j_gene: TRBJ2-1
CDR3aa: CASTPGGTSGWYNEQFF

abundance: .
v_gene: TRBV19
j_gene: TRBJ2-1
CDR3aa: CASSASRGQEVEQFF

abundance: .
v_gene: TRBV2
j_gene: TRBJ2-5
CDR3aa: CASRILTSDSGTQYF

abundance: .
v_gene: TRBV25-1
j_gene: TRBJ2-2
CDR3aa: CASSEAPGQGLTGELFF

abundance: .
v_gene: TRBV6-1
j_gene: TRBJ1-2
CDR3aa: CASSVFRGDYGYTF

abundance: .
v_gene: TRBV28
j_gene: TRBJ1-5
CDR3aa: CASSLSGSSNQPQHF

abundance: .
v_gene: TRBV10-1
j_gene: TRBJ2-1
CDR3aa: CASSESRGRNEQFF

abundance: .
v_gene: TRBV5-6
j_gene: TRBJ2-7
CDR3aa: CASTRTGSYEQYF

abundance: .
v_gene: TRBV18
j_gene: TRBJ1-4
CDR3aa: CASSLDRALHEKLFF

abundance: .
v_gene: TRBV5-4
j_gene: TRBJ1-2
CDR3aa: CASSPRDRNYGYTF

abundance: .
v_gene: TRBV5-1
j_gene: TRBJ2-7
CDR3aa: CASSLRLAGADEQYF

abundance: .
v_gene: TRBV19
j_gene: TRBJ1-5
CDR3aa: CASSPTGVHQPQHF

abundance: .
v_gene: TRBV7-8
j_gene: TRBJ2-7
CDR3aa: CASSLVVNEQYF

abundance: .
v_gene: TRBV10-3
j_gene: TRBJ1-1
CDR3aa: CAISRRNTEAFF

abundance: .
v_gene: TRBV18
j_gene: TRBJ2-5
CDR3aa: CASSPGLPTFGETQYF

abundance: once
v_gene: TRBV27
j_gene: TRBJ2-2
CDR3aa: CASTNVPGQGVPGELFF

abundance: .
v_gene: TRBV28
j_gene: TRBJ2-7
CDR3aa: CASRRTEVYEQYF

abundance: .
v_gene: TRBV12-5
j_gene: TRBJ2-3
CDR3aa: CASGYRVTGTDTQYF

abundance: .
v_gene: TRBV29-1
j_gene: TRBJ1-4
CDR3aa: CSAAGGPATNEKLFF

abundance: .
v_gene: TRBV5-1
j_gene: TRBJ1-4
CDR3aa: CASSPKPGTGGNTNEKLFF

abundance: .
v_gene: TRBV7-6
j_gene: TRBJ2-5
CDR3aa: CASSPYQETQYF

abundance: .
v_gene: TRBV28
j_gene: TRBJ1-4
CDR3aa: CASSPPGQGRREKLFF

abundance: few
v_gene: TRBV6-6
j_gene: TRBJ2-1
CDR3aa: CASSYDRTGNEQFF

abundance: .
v_gene: TRBV6-1
j_gene: TRBJ2-7
CDR3aa: CASSVIGTGEYYEQYF

abundance: .
v_gene: TRBV5-1
j_gene: TRBJ2-7
CDR3aa: CASSLEAGAPYEQYF

abundance: .
v_gene: TRBV28
j_gene: TRBJ1-2
CDR3aa: CASSFPPGGYTF

abundance: .
v_gene: TRBV18
j_gene: TRBJ1-2
CDR3aa: CASSPRTGVGYGYTF

abundance: .
v_gene: TRBV4-3
j_gene: TRBJ2-2
CDR3aa: CASSLDRITGELFF

abundance: .
v_gene: TRBV14
j_gene: TRBJ2-5
CDR3aa: CASSQGREGTQYF

abundance: .
v_gene: TRBV11-2
j_gene: TRBJ2-5
CDR3aa: CASSFQGWETQYF

abundance: .
v_gene: TRBV25-1
j_gene: TRBJ1-1
CDR3aa: CASSEKGNTEAFF

abundance: .
v_gene: TRBV4-1
j_gene: TRBJ1-2
CDR3aa: CASSQDTANYGYTF

abundance: .
v_gene: TRBV7-9
j_gene: TRBJ1-1
CDR3aa: CASSLESGNTEAFF

abundance: .
v_gene: TRBV5-1
j_gene: TRBJ2-5
CDR3aa: CASSHQETQYF

abundance: .
v_gene: TRBV21-1
j_gene: TRBJ2-7
CDR3aa: CASSPRAQREFYEQYF

abundance: once
v_gene: TRBV29-1
j_gene: TRBJ2-3
CDR3aa: CSGGGGSTDTQYF

abundance: .
v_gene: TRBV29-1
j_gene: TRBJ2-1
CDR3aa: CSVEGRREYNNEQFF

abundance: .
v_gene: TRBV2
j_gene: TRBJ2-1
CDR3aa: CASSGTGIETYNEQFF

abundance: .
v_gene: TRBV9
j_gene: TRBJ2-3
CDR3aa: CASIPRGGVADTQYF

abundance: .
v_gene: TRBV19
j_gene: TRBJ1-2
CDR3aa: CASSTGDRAYYGYTF

abundance: .
v_gene: TRBV6-5
j_gene: TRBJ2-7
CDR3aa: CASSVGGLFPYEQYF

abundance: .
v_gene: TRBV7-2
j_gene: TRBJ2-1
CDR3aa: CASSFTDEQFF

abundance: .
v_gene: TRBV18
j_gene: TRBJ1-3
CDR3aa: CASSPVDRVSGNTIYF

abundance: few
v_gene: TRBV18
j_gene: TRBJ2-5
CDR3aa: CASSLSTRRGPTQYF

abundance: .
v_gene: TRBV27
j_gene: TRBJ2-7
CDR3aa: CASSPHKSSYEQYF

abundance: .
v_gene: TRBV7-2
j_gene: TRBJ2-7
CDR3aa: CASSATPYEQYF

abundance: .
v_gene: TRBV13
j_gene: TRBJ2-5
CDR3aa: CASSFVQETQYF